These 10 T cell receptor beta chains were sequenced from one sample in a study of blood T cells in healthy people across ages. A second 7 to 11 cycle PCR used barcoded and J-beta primers. TCRdb independently ran MiXCR on the 5' RACE reads; one entry per CDR3 protein. The data hold about 680,000 distinct CDR3 sequences, with around 48% observed a single time. The material sequenced was blood. These receptors originate from a woman aged 55-69 years in good health.

This clonotype occurred a few times. The rearrangement joins TRBV3-1 to TRBJ2-7; the D gene could be TRBD1 or TRBD2 (5 bases each). In germline, CDR1 is LGHDT, CDR2 YNNKEL (reference sequence). Trimming removed 4 bases at V and 5 bases at J, with 9 bases between. The CDR3 contains 12 residues. This chain's CDR3 is CASSPWDDEQYF. Written as DNA, the CDR3 is TGTGCCAGCAGCCCTTGGGACGACGAGCAGTACTTC.

The chain has TRBV15 and TRBJ2-7; either TRBD1 or TRBD2 may supply D (5 bases each). The V and J ends lost 1 base and 2 bases respectively, with 12 bases between them. The CDR3 has 15 amino acids. Germline V CDR1 and CDR2: LNHNV, YYDKDF (reference sequence). The CDR3 region is CATSRVGREPYEQYF. The DNA of the CDR3 is TGTGCCACCAGCAGAGTAGGCAGGGAGCCCTACGAGCAGTACTTC. The full variable domain, rest sourced from reference TRBV15 and TRBJ2-7, is DAMVIQNPRYQVTQFGKPVTLSCSQTLNHNVMYWYQQKSSQAPKLLFHYYDKDFNNEADTPDNFQSRRPNTSFCFLDIRSPGLGDTAMYLCATSRVGREPYEQYFGPGTRLTVT.

This clonotype was detected only a few times. The chain uses TRBV12-3 or TRBV12-4 and TRBJ2-7; D perhaps matches TRBD1 (6 bases). The CDR3 loop spans 14 amino acids. Trimming removed 1 base at V and 0 bases at J, with 7 bases between. The CDR3 DNA reads as TGTGCCAGCAGTTTAGGGACAGCCTCCTACGAGCAGTACTTC. This gives the protein CASSLGTASYEQYF.

This clonotype was seen more than once but under ten times. The gene calls are TRBV6-6 and TRBJ2-2; no clear D. The CDR3 covers 13 residues. Germline V lookup: CDR1 MNHNY, CDR2 SVGAGI (reference sequence). V was shortened by 5 bases and J by 1 base, with 5 bases between the two germline ends. The CDR3 DNA is TGTGCCAGCAGTAGCCAGAACACCGGGGAGCTGTTTTTT. This sequence encodes CASSSQNTGELFF.

The chain joins TRBV2 to TRBJ2-7; D is unresolved. Trimming removed 6 bases at V and 3 bases at J, with 15 bases between. Per the germline V gene, CDR1 is SNHLY and CDR2 is FYNNEI. The CDR3 totals 14 residues. This CDR3 reads CASRDPMSGYEQYF. As DNA, the CDR3 is TGTGCCAGCAGGGATCCCATGTCCGGCTACGAGCAGTACTTC.

The rearrangement joins TRBV20-1 to TRBJ1-2; D remains unclear. CDR1 is DFQATT and CDR2 is SNEGSKA in the germline V gene (reference sequence). This CDR3 comprises 12 residues. V gave up 3 bases and J gave up 5 bases, with 10 bases separating them. CDR3 in amino acids: CSARVGTYGYTF. CDR3 DNA sequence: TGCAGTGCTAGGGTAGGCACGTATGGCTACACCTTC.

This chain connects TRBV11-3 to TRBJ2-4; D ambiguous. The CDR3 loop spans 17 amino acids. V was shortened by 2 bases and J by 0 bases, with 14 bases between the two germline ends. Germline values: CDR1 SGHNT, CDR2 YENEEA. For the CDR3, the DNA is TGTGCCAGCAGCTTAATCCTGCCGGCGACAGCCAAAAACATTCAGTACTTC. It specifies CASSLILPATAKNIQYF.

This sequence joins TRBV28 and TRBJ1-6; 7 bases fit TRBD1. This CDR3 is 14 amino acids long. CDR1 and CDR2 (germline): MDHEN, SYDVKM. V was clipped by 7 bases and J by 8 bases; unmatched bases: 8. CDR3 loop: CASNQGGGYSPLHF. The CDR3 nucleotides read TGTGCCAGCAACCAGGGGGGGGGTTATTCACCCCTCCACTTT.

This clonotype was found a few times. The V call is TRBV5-1, the J call TRBJ2-3; D remains ambiguous. The germline V gene has CDR1 SGHRS and CDR2 YFSETQ. The V gene lost 1 base and the J gene lost 7 bases, with 10 bases spanning the gap. The CDR3 has 13 amino acids. The CDR3 coding sequence is TGCGCCAGCAGCTTGACTGGAGACTATACGCAGTATTTT. It specifies CASSLTGDYTQYF.

Only a few counts were recorded for this clonotype. The V call is TRBV28, the J call TRBJ2-1; no clear D. The ends were cut back, 5 bases at V and 10 bases at J, with 21 bases in the middle. This CDR3 region has 15 residues. Per germline, CDR1 MDHEN and CDR2 SYDVKM. CDR3 protein: CASSVHRGLLNEQFF. CDR3 coding DNA: TGTGCCAGCAGTGTGCACAGAGGCCTTTTAAACGAGCAGTTCTTC.